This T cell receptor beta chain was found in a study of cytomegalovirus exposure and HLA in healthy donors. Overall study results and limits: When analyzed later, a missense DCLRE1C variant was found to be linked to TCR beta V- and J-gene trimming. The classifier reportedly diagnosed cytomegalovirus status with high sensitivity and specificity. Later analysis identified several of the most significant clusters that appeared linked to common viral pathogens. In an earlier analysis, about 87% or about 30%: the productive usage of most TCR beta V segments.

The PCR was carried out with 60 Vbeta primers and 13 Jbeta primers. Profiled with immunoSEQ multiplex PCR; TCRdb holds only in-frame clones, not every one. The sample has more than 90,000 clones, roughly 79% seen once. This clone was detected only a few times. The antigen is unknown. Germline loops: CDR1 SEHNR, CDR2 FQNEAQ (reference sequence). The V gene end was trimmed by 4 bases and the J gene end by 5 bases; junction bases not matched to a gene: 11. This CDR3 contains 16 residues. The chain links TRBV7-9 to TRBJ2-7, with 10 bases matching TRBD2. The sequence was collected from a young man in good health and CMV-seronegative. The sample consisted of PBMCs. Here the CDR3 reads CASSSFLAGDIDEQYF. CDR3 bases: TGTGCCAGCAGCTCTTTCCTAGCGGGGGATATTGACGAGCAGTACTTC.